The TCR beta chain under discussion was sequenced for a study of blood T cell repertoires in COVID-19. For the study at large: Some COVID-19 samples were acute and others convalescent; all came from the United States, Italy and Spain. Sources were T cells, B-cell-depleted T cells, or PBMCs; the material itself was cDNA or gDNA.

Trimming took off 4 bases at V and 4 bases at J, with 20 bases between the two ends. Germline loops: CDR1 WSHSY, CDR2 SAAADI. This CDR3 is built from 17 residues. Per the study methods: By means of reference gene primer amplification, nucleated cell counts were estimated. Method: immunoSEQ multiplex PCR; TCRdb's copy keeps in-frame clones and lacks some. Clone size and the V and J calls come from that table; the DNA yielded D and trimming. The table records about 170,000 clones, 80% to 90% of them present only once. This sequence originates from a man aged 18-30 years with active or convalescent COVID-19. This chain connects TRBV10-2 to TRBJ1-5; D is perhaps TRBD1 (5 bases). The sample comprised peripheral blood. The CDR3 loop is CASSGPLGRGSNQPQHF. Here the CDR3 DNA reads TGCGCCAGCAGTGGCCCCCTGGGAAGGGGCTCAAATCAGCCCCAGCATTTT.